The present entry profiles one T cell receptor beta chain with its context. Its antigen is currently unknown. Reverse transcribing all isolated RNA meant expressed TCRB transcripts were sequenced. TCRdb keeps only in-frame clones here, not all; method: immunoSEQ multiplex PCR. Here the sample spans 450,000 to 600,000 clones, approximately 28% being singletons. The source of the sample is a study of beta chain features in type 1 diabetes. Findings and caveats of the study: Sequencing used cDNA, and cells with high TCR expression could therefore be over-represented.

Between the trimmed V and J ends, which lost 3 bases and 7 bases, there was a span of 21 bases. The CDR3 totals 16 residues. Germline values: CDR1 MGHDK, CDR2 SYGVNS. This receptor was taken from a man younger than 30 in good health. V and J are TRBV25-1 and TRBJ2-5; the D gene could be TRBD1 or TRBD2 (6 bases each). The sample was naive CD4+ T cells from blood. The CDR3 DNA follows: TGTGCCAGCAGTGAGGAACAGGGAACCCCCGGGGGGACCCAGTACTTC. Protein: CASSEEQGTPGGTQYF.